Here is one T cell receptor beta chain with its context. Its antigen is unidentified. Trimming removed 2 bases from V and 5 bases from J; junction bases left unmatched: 9. This CDR3 has 16 amino acids. From germline, CDR1 is SGHNT and CDR2 YYREEE (reference sequence). Clones were sequenced by immunoSEQ multiplex PCR, and TCRdb holds only the in-frame ones, with some missing. The repertoire consists of under 40,000 clones, with around 86% occurring once and the leading ten covering over 1.1%. The record originates from a study of OX40 agonist ivuxolimab in advanced cancers. Blood sampling was done at baseline, cycle 4 day 1, and cycle 7 day 1. Study-level findings and limits: There were, on average, more expanded clones in CD8+ T cells than in CD4+.

This TCR derives from an adult with an advanced solid tumor such as melanoma, head and neck, liver or kidney cancer. The chain couples TRBV5-4 to TRBJ2-2; 7 bases are shared with TRBD1. Sequencing was performed on CD4+ or CD8+ T cells sorted from blood, taken in a trial of the OX40 agonist ivuxolimab. The CDR3 coding sequence is TGTGCCAGCAGCTTTGATCCCGACAGGGCTACCGGGGAGCTGTTTTTT. It codes for CASSFDPDRATGELFF.